This TCR beta chain originates from a study of a mutant IDH1 vaccine in newly diagnosed glioma. Study-level information: Pretreatment consisted of radiotherapy, temozolomide, or both, with most receiving both. Study-level results: Pseudoprogression looked unconnected to shifts in top peripheral T cell clonotypes.

Trimming removed 3 bases from V and 6 bases from J; junction bases left unmatched: 7. The CDR3 runs to 15 residues. Germline V gene sequence: CDR1 SGHTS, CDR2 YDEGEE. Sequencing was performed with immunoSEQ multiplex PCR; in TCRdb, only in-frame clones are kept and a portion is missing. The sample lists about 36,000 clones, approximately 80% occurring once. Time point specified: week 11, during vaccination. The content of each vaccine dose was 300 ug of mutant IDH1 20-mer peptide, and topical imiquimod accompanied it. On this clone: The antigen is unknown.

This TCR came from a woman aged 30 to 39 with glioma. Some clones in this sample may be carry-over from other donors' samples. This sample comprised peripheral blood mononuclear cells (PBMCs), obtained from a glioma patient whose treatment included an IDH1 peptide vaccine. The V gene is TRBV5-8, the J gene TRBJ2-2, with 8 bases fitting TRBD1. CDR3 region: CASSYRTGSAGELFF. The CDR3 DNA is TGTGCCAGCAGCTACCGGACAGGGTCCGCCGGGGAGCTGTTTTTT.